The 16 T cell receptor beta chains presented below share a single source sample, sequenced in a study of cytomegalovirus exposure and HLA in healthy donors. The PCR had 60 Vbeta and 13 Jbeta primers. Only in-frame clones appear in the TCRdb table, and some are missing; sequencing was by immunoSEQ multiplex PCR. The sample holds approximately 88,000 clones, about 80% seen once. The specimen sequenced was PBMCs. These receptor sequences come from a male donor in good health and CMV-seronegative.

The rearrangement uses TRBV19 and TRBJ1-4; D is uncertain. Between the trimmed V and J ends, which lost 4 bases and 0 bases, there was a span of 21 bases. The CDR3 totals 19 residues. Germline V gives CDR1 LNHDA, CDR2 SQIVND (reference sequence). The chain's CDR3 is CASSNTPRGPAATNEKLFF. CDR3 nucleotide sequence: TGTGCCAGTAGTAATACCCCGCGGGGTCCGGCAGCAACTAATGAAAAACTGTTTTTT.

V usage is TRBV11-1 and J usage is TRBJ2-3, with unresolved D. The CDR3 covers 16 residues. CDR1 is SGHAT and CDR2 is FQDESV in the germline V gene (reference sequence). The germline V and J ends were trimmed by 1 base and 1 base, with 12 bases remaining between them. For the CDR3, the DNA is TGTGCCAGCAGCTTAGAGGCCCACCGGGGCACAGATACGCAGTATTTT. Translation: CASSLEAHRGTDTQYF.

V gene TRBV7-9 combines with J gene TRBJ1-2; D might be TRBD1 (5 bases). CDR3 size: 13 residues. Germline CDR1 reads SEHNR; CDR2 reads FQNEAQ (reference sequence). V was shortened by 1 base and J by 12 bases, with 15 bases between the two germline ends. The CDR3 DNA reads as TGTGCCAGCAGCTTAGGAATAGGGCAGGGAAACACCTTC. Protein: CASSLGIGQGNTF.

This clone was seen only once. This chain uses TRBV4-3 with TRBJ1-1; no clear D gene. Per germline, CDR1 LGHNA and CDR2 YSLEER. With 0 bases removed from V and 5 bases from J, the gap between germline ends came to 16 bases. This CDR3 is built from 16 residues. The CDR3 is CASSQEVWAGRTEAFF. The CDR3, as DNA: TGCGCCAGCAGCCAAGAAGTCTGGGCCGGGAGGACTGAAGCTTTCTTT.

This clone was seen a few times. CDR3 nucleotides: TGTGCCAGCAGTCTCGGGACTGGTGTAAGTAAGCAGTACTTC. Amino acid sequence: CASSLGTGVSKQYF. This chain connects TRBV27 to TRBJ2-7, with D perhaps TRBD2 (6 bases). The CDR3 consists of 14 residues. Germline V lookup: CDR1 MNHEY, CDR2 SMNVEV (reference sequence). Trimming removed 5 bases at V and 8 bases at J, with 19 bases between.

This clone was counted between two and nine times. DNA of the CDR3: TGTGCCAGCAGCTTGGGCAGGGCGGGGACAGATACGCAGTATTTT. Protein product: CASSLGRAGTDTQYF. This chain connects TRBV7-9 to TRBJ2-3, with D possibly being TRBD2 (6 bases). Germline values: CDR1 SEHNR, CDR2 FQNEAQ (reference sequence). The length of the CDR3 is 15 residues. Trimming pared 3 bases from V and 3 bases from J, leaving 13 bases between.

A remark on this clone: Other DNA sequences in this sample translate to the same CDR3. The chain is built from TRBV4-3 and TRBJ1-2; 7 bases are a match to TRBD1. From germline, CDR1 is LGHNA and CDR2 YSLEER. The CDR3 spans 14 residues. Unmatched junction bases numbered 0, after V lost 0 bases and J lost 2 bases. The CDR3: CASSQDRGNYGYTF. CDR3 DNA: TGCGCCAGCAGCCAAGACAGGGGGAACTATGGCTACACCTTC.

The chain is built from TRBV28 and TRBJ2-7; 9 bases align to TRBD1. The CDR3 is 14 residues long. The V gene end was trimmed by 10 bases and the J gene end by 3 bases; junction bases not matched to a gene: 10. CDR1 MDHEN and CDR2 SYDVKM come from the germline V gene. CDR3 residues: CAIALQGALYEQYF. The DNA of the CDR3 is TGTGCCATCGCATTACAGGGGGCTCTCTACGAGCAGTACTTC.

The J gene is TRBJ2-5, the V gene TRBV27; D is possibly TRBD1 (6 bases). The V and J ends lost 5 bases and 4 bases respectively, with 11 bases between them. Germline V gives CDR1 MNHEY, CDR2 SMNVEV (reference sequence). CDR3 length: 13 residues. The CDR3 region is CASSTGLRETQYF. Here the CDR3 DNA reads TGTGCCAGCAGTACAGGGCTGAGAGAGACCCAGTACTTC.

This sequence joins TRBV4-3 and TRBJ2-3, with D perhaps TRBD2 (6 bases). The CDR3 is made up of 16 amino acids. The germline V gene has CDR1 LGHNA and CDR2 YSLEER. The ends were cut back, 2 bases at V and 2 bases at J, with 14 bases in the middle. The CDR3 is CASSQSVGGNTDTQYF. The CDR3 DNA follows: TGCGCCAGCAGCCAATCGGTTGGAGGGAACACAGATACGCAGTATTTT.

The chain links TRBV20-1 to TRBJ2-1; D is perhaps TRBD2 (5 bases). This CDR3 region has 11 residues. Germline V gives CDR1 DFQATT, CDR2 SNEGSKA (reference sequence). Trimming pared 6 bases from V and 9 bases from J, leaving 12 bases between. CDR3 loop: CSAELESEQFF. The CDR3 bases are TGCAGTGCAGAACTAGAGAGTGAGCAGTTCTTC.

The CDR3 sequence: CASSDRGSNQPQHF. CDR3 DNA sequence: TGTGCCAGCAGCGACCGGGGTAGCAATCAGCCCCAGCATTTT. The chain has TRBV9 and TRBJ1-5, with no clear D. Trimming took off 3 bases at V and 0 bases at J, with 7 bases between the two ends. The CDR3 consists of 14 residues. CDR1 and CDR2 (germline): SGDLS, YYNGEE.

The chain recombines TRBV27 with TRBJ2-5; 14 bases align to TRBD2. The germline V gene has CDR1 MNHEY and CDR2 SMNVEV (reference sequence). The CDR3 has 16 amino acids. Trimming removed 6 bases from V and 1 base from J; junction bases left unmatched: 4. The CDR3 is CASRGLAGVPQETQYF. The CDR3 DNA sequence: TGTGCCAGCAGGGGACTAGCGGGGGTTCCCCAAGAGACCCAGTACTTC.

The chain carries TRBV2 and TRBJ1-2, with a weak D call TRBD1 (5 bases). The V and J ends lost 5 bases and 1 base respectively, with 29 bases between them. The length of the CDR3 is 20 residues. Germline-derived CDR1 and CDR2 are SNHLY and FYNNEI. This chain's CDR3 is CASSFPGRHHPDLLNYGYTF. The DNA for the CDR3 is TGTGCCAGCAGTTTCCCAGGGCGACACCACCCTGACCTTCTTAACTATGGCTACACCTTC. The variable domain in full, with the rest retrieved from reference TRBV2 and TRBJ1-2, is EPEVTQTPSHQVTQMGQEVILRCVPISNHLYFYWYRQILGQKVEFLVSFYNNEISEKSEIFDDQFSVERPDGSNFTLKIRSTKLEDSAMYFCASSFPGRHHPDLLNYGYTFGSGTRLTVV.

The rearrangement joins TRBV4-3 to TRBJ2-2; 7 bases line up with TRBD1. This CDR3 has 17 residues. Germline CDR1 LGHNA, CDR2 YSLEER. Germline trimming cut 4 bases from V and 3 bases from J; bases unmatched to any gene: 11. Here the CDR3 DNA reads TGCGCCAGCAGCCCCGGAGGACAGGTTTACGACACCGGGGAGCTGTTTTTT. This sequence encodes CASSPGGQVYDTGELFF.

The V gene is TRBV29-1, the J gene TRBJ1-4; D is possibly TRBD1 (6 bases). Per germline, CDR1 SQVTM and CDR2 ANQGSEA. V lost 7 bases and J 8 bases, leaving 14 bases between the germline ends. CDR3 length equals 12 residues. The CDR3 region is CSGHREGEKLFF. For the CDR3, the DNA is TGCAGCGGGCACAGGGAAGGGGAAAAACTGTTTTTT.